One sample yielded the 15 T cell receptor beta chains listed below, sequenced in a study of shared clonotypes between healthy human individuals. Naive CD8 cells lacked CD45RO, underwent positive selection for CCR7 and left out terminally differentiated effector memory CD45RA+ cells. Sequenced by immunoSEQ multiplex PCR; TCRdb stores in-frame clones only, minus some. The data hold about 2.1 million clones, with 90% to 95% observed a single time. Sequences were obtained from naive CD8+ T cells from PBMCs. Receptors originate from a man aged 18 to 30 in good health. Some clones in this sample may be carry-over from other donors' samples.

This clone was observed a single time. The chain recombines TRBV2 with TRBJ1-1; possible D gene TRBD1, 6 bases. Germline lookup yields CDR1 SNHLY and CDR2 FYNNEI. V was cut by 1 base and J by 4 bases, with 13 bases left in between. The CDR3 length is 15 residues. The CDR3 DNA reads TGTGCCAGCAGTGAAGTAGGGGGGGCGACCACTGAAGCTTTCTTT. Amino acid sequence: CASSEVGGATTEAFF.

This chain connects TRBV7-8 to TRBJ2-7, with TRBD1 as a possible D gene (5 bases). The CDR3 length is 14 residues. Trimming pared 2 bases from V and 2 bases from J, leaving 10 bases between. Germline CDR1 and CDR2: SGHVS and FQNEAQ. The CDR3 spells CASSLSGFPYEQYF. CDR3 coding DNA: TGTGCCAGCAGCTTATCAGGGTTTCCCTACGAGCAGTACTTC.

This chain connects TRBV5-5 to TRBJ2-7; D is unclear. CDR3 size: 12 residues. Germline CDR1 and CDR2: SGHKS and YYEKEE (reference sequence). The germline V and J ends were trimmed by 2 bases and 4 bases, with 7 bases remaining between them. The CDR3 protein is CASSFIGYEQYF. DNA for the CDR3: TGTGCCAGCAGCTTTATAGGGTACGAGCAGTACTTC.

CDR3 coding DNA: TGTGCCAGCAGCTACGGATCGGGGGCCTACGAGCAGTACTTC. As protein: CASSYGSGAYEQYF. The chain is built from TRBV11-1 and TRBJ2-7; D might be TRBD2 (6 bases). The CDR3 is 14 residues long. The V end was cut by 4 bases, the J end by 2 bases, with 12 bases between. Germline lookup yields CDR1 SGHAT and CDR2 FQDESV (reference sequence). The full variable domain, with the rest looked up from reference TRBV11-1 and TRBJ2-7, is EAEVAQSPRYKITEKSQAVAFWCDPISGHATLYWYRQILGQGPELLVQFQDESVVDDSQLPKDRFSAERLKGVDSTLKIQPAELGDSAMYLCASSYGSGAYEQYFGPGTRLTVT.

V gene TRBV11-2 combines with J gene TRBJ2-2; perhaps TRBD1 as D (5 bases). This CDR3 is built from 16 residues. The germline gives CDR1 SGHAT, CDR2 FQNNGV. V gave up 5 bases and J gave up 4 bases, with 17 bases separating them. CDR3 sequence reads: CASSVSQVRGTGELFF. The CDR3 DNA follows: TGTGCCAGCAGCGTCTCCCAAGTAAGGGGCACCGGGGAGCTGTTTTTT.

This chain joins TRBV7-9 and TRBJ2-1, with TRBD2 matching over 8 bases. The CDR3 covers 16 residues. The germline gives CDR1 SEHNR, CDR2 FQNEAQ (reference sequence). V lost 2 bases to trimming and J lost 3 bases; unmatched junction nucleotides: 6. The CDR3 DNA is TGTGCCAGCAGCTTACTATTAGCGGGGATCTACAATGAGCAGTTCTTC. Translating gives CASSLLLAGIYNEQFF.

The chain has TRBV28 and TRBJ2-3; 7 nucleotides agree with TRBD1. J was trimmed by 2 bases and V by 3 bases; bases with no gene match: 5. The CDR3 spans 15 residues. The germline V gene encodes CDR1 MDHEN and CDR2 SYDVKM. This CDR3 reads CASSLTGMYTDTQYF. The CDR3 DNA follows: TGTGCCAGCAGTTTGACAGGGATGTACACAGATACGCAGTATTTT.

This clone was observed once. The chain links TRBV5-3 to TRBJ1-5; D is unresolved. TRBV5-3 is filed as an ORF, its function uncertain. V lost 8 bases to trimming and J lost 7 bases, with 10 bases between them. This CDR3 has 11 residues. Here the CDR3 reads CARTAGQPQHF. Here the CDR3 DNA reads TGTGCCAGGACGGCTGGACAGCCCCAGCATTTT.

Here the CDR3 reads CASSPFGQPTSGANVLTF. The CDR3 DNA reads TGTGCCAGCAGTCCATTCGGACAGCCTACTTCTGGGGCCAACGTCCTGACTTTC. V gene TRBV28 combines with J gene TRBJ2-6; TRBD1 might be the D (6 bases). V dropped 5 bases and J dropped 1 base, with 18 bases sitting between them. Germline CDR1 reads MDHEN; CDR2 reads SYDVKM. The CDR3 loop spans 18 amino acids.

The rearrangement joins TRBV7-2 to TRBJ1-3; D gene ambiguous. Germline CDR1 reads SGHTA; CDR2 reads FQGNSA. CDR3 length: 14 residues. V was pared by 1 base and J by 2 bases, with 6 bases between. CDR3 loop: CASSLGGTGNTIYF. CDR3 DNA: TGTGCCAGCAGCTTAGGAGGGACTGGAAACACCATATATTTT.

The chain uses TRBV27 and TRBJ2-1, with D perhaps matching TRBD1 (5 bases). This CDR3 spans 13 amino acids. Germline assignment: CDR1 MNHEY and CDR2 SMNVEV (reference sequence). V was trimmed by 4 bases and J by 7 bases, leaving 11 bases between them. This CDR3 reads CASSYGALNEQFF. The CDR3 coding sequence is TGTGCCAGCAGTTATGGGGCCTTGAATGAGCAGTTCTTC.

The CDR3 bases are TGCGCCAGCAGCTTGACCAGAGGAGGGACTGAAGCTTTCTTT. This codes for CASSLTRGGTEAFF. This sequence joins TRBV5-1 and TRBJ1-1; unclear D gene. Trimming removed 1 base from V and 5 bases from J, with 12 bases in between. The CDR3 has 14 residues. The V gene's germline CDR1 is SGHRS and CDR2 YFSETQ.

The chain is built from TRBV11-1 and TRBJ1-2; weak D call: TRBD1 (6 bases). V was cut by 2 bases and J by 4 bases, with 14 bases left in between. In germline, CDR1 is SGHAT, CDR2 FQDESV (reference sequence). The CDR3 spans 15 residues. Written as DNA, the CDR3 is TGTGCCAGCAGCTTATCGTCAGGGGCGGCCTATGGCTACACCTTC. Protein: CASSLSSGAAYGYTF.

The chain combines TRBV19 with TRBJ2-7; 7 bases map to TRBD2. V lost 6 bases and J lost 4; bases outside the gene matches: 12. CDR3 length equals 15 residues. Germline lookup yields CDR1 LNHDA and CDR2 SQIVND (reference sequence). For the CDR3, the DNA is TGTGCCAGTAGCCCCGGCTGGGCGGGAGTTTACGAGCAGTACTTC. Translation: CASSPGWAGVYEQYF.

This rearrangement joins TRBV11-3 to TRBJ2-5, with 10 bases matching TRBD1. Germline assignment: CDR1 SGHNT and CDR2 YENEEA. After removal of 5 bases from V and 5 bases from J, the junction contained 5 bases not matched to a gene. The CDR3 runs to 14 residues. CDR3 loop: CASSKDRGDETQYF. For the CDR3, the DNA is TGTGCCAGCAGCAAGGACAGGGGGGATGAGACCCAGTACTTC. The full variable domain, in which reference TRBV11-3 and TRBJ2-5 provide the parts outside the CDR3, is EAGVVQSPRYKIIEKKQPVAFWCNPISGHNTLYWYLQNLGQGPELLIRYENEEAVDDSQLPKDRFSAERLKGVDSTLKIQPAELGDSAVYLCASSKDRGDETQYFGPGTRLLVL.